Described below is a single T cell receptor beta chain sequence and its context. This sample is part of a study of T cell changes during pregnancy in multiple sclerosis. Germline CDR1 reads MNHEY; CDR2 reads SMNVEV (reference sequence). Between the trimmed V and J ends, which lost 0 bases and 0 bases, there was a span of 8 bases. The CDR3 is 15 residues long. Sequencing used immunoSEQ multiplex PCR; TCRdb keeps in-frame clones, though not all of them. The sample carries over 45,000 clones, 92% recorded once. The chain uses TRBV27 and TRBJ1-2, with D uncertain. This TCR was recovered from a female donor with multiple sclerosis, enrolled in a pregnancy study. The source material was CD4+ T cells from peripheral blood mononuclear cells, sampled after pregnancy. CDR3 region: CASSLSAVANYGYTF. The CDR3 coding sequence is TGTGCCAGCAGTTTATCAGCGGTAGCTAACTATGGCTACACCTTC.